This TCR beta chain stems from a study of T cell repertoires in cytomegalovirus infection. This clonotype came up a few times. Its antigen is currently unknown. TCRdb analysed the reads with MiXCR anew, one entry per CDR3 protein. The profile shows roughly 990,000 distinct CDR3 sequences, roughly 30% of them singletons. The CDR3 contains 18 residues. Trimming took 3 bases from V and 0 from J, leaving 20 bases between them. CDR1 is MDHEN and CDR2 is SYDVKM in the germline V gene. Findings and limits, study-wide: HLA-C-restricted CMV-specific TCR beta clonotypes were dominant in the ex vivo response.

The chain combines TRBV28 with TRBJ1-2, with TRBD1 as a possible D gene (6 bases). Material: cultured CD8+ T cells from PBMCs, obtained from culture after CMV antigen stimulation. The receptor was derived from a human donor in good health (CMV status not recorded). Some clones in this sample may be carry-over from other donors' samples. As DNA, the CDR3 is TGTGCCAGCAGTTTGGACCCGGACAGATTTGATCCTAACTATGGCTACACCTTC. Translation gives CASSLDPDRFDPNYGYTF.